This T cell receptor beta chain appears in the sequencing data of a study of cytomegalovirus exposure and HLA in healthy donors. Study-wide results and limits: Presence/absence analyses assumed roughly uniform sequencing depth across donors. The authors enumerated around 150 TCR beta chains as linked to cytomegalovirus. Sequencing had likely introduced a cluster of highly shared sequence variants as an artifact.

The PCR employed 60 Vbeta primers together with 13 Jbeta primers. This table comes from immunoSEQ multiplex PCR, and its TCRdb copy is limited to in-frame clones, with some not included. The sample has 80,000 to 100,000 clones, approximately 70% seen once; the top ten hold roughly 2.5%. About this clone itself: Its cognate antigen is unknown.

The CDR3 totals 16 residues. The V gene end was trimmed by 4 bases and the J gene end by 4 bases; junction bases not matched to a gene: 9. Germline loops: CDR1 SEHNR, CDR2 FQNEAQ (reference sequence). This TCR derives from a man aged 50-59 years in good health and CMV-seronegative. The sequencing sample was made of PBMCs. This rearrangement joins TRBV7-9 to TRBJ2-7, with TRBD2 matching 11 bases. CDR3 in DNA: TGTGCCAGCAGCTCCAACCCCGGGACTAGCGGTTACGAGCAGTACTTC. Residues: CASSSNPGTSGYEQYF. The full variable domain, in which reference TRBV7-9 and TRBJ2-7 provide the parts outside the CDR3, is DTGVSQNPRHKITKRGQNVTFRCDPISEHNRLYWYRQTLGQGPEFLTYFQNEAQLEKSRLLSDRFSAERPKGSFSTLEIQRTEQGDSAMYLCASSSNPGTSGYEQYFGPGTRLTVT.